The 31 T cell receptor beta chains in this list originate from one sample, sequenced in a study of blood T cell repertoires in COVID-19. Repertoires were generated with immunoSEQ multiplex PCR, while TCRdb's copy carries only in-frame clones and drops some. The sample yields roughly 180,000 clones, roughly 82% seen once. What was sequenced was peripheral blood. The receptors were sampled from a woman between 25 and 40 years old with acute or convalescent COVID-19.

The chain uses TRBV5-8 and TRBJ1-4, with D maybe TRBD1 (5 bases). This CDR3 has 15 residues. Germline loops: CDR1 SGHTS, CDR2 YDEGEE. Trimming pared 3 bases from V and 1 base from J, leaving 10 bases between. The CDR3 nucleotides are TGTGCCAGCAGCTCCGGACAATTAACTAATGAAAAACTGTTTTTT. It encodes CASSSGQLTNEKLFF.

The rearrangement joins TRBV19 to TRBJ1-1; 7 nucleotides line up with TRBD1. The CDR3 length is 14 residues. Germline V lookup: CDR1 LNHDA, CDR2 SQIVND (reference sequence). V lost 2 bases, J lost 6 bases, and 6 bases stayed unmatched. The CDR3 reads CASSIKGARAEAFF. The CDR3 coding sequence is TGTGCCAGTAGTATAAAGGGGGCACGGGCTGAAGCTTTCTTT.

This clone was picked up a small number of times. The rearrangement links TRBV7-9 to TRBJ1-2; 7 nucleotides agree with TRBD1. CDR3 length equals 12 residues. Germline loops: CDR1 SEHNR, CDR2 FQNEAQ (reference sequence). Germline trimming cut 6 bases from V and 3 bases from J; bases unmatched to any gene: 1. The CDR3, as DNA: TGTGCCAGCAGGGGGACAGACTATGGCTACACCTTC. As protein: CASRGTDYGYTF.

This chain uses TRBV29-1 with TRBJ1-1; a weak D match, TRBD1 (5 bases). V was cut by 8 bases and J by 3 bases, with 10 bases left in between. CDR3 length: 11 amino acids. Germline V CDR1 and CDR2: SQVTM, ANQGSEA. Here the CDR3 reads CSHPRDTEAFF. The CDR3 DNA reads TGCAGCCACCCCAGGGACACTGAAGCTTTCTTT.

The rearrangement links TRBV27 to TRBJ2-6, with 7 bases matching TRBD1. The trim removed 5 bases at V and 0 bases at J, leaving 7 bases unmatched. The CDR3 covers 17 residues. Germline CDR1 MNHEY, CDR2 SMNVEV (reference sequence). Here the CDR3 reads CASSTSRQGSGANVLTF. The CDR3 bases are TGTGCCAGCAGTACGTCTCGACAGGGCTCTGGGGCCAACGTCCTGACTTTC.

Only a few counts were recorded for this clone. The chain links TRBV7-8 to TRBJ1-2, with 7 bases identical to TRBD1. After removal of 4 bases from V and 4 bases from J, the junction contained 9 bases not matched to a gene. Germline V gene data show CDR1 as SGHVS and CDR2 as FQNEAQ. The CDR3 sequence is 15 residues long. The CDR3 region has the DNA TGTGCCAGCAGCTCCCGGGACAGAAACCTCTATGGCTACACCTTC. It encodes CASSSRDRNLYGYTF.

This clone has a single count. CDR3 loop: CASSELLLQTNEQYF. The CDR3 nucleotides are TGTGCCAGCAGTGAGCTACTACTCCAAACGAACGAGCAGTACTTC. The chain links TRBV2 to TRBJ2-7, with no clear D. CDR1 SNHLY and CDR2 FYNNEI come from the germline V gene. The CDR3 sequence is 15 residues long. The germline V and J ends were trimmed by 3 bases and 5 bases, with 17 bases remaining between them.

This chain uses TRBV7-2 with TRBJ2-5, with TRBD2 matching 8 bases. The CDR3 is 15 residues long. CDR1 is SGHTA and CDR2 is FQGNSA in the germline V gene. Germline trimming cut 4 bases from V and 3 bases from J; bases unmatched to any gene: 7. DNA of the CDR3: TGTGCCAGCAGCTCAGCCGGGACTAGGGAAGAGACCCAGTACTTC. It yields the protein CASSSAGTREETQYF.

This chain connects TRBV3-1 (or the pseudogene TRBV3-2) to TRBJ2-2, with D tentatively TRBD2 (5 bases). CDR3 length equals 13 residues. Trimming left V 4 bases short and J 2 bases short, with 5 bases between. The germline CDR1 and CDR2 sequences are LGHDT and YNNKEL (reference sequence). Here the CDR3 DNA reads TGTGCCAGCAGCCGGACTAACACCGGGGAGCTGTTTTTT. Residues: CASSRTNTGELFF.

The rearrangement joins TRBV11-2 to TRBJ2-3; a possible D gene is TRBD2 (5 bases). Germline CDR1 SGHAT, CDR2 FQNNGV. The V gene lost 5 bases and the J gene lost 15 bases, with 15 bases spanning the gap. The CDR3 loop spans 11 amino acids. The CDR3 coding sequence is TGTGCCAGCAGCGCGGGTATAGAGGAATATTTT. Protein product: CASSAGIEEYF.

This chain uses TRBV28 with TRBJ2-5, with D perhaps TRBD2 (7 bases). Germline-derived CDR1 and CDR2 are MDHEN and SYDVKM. V was shortened by 4 bases and J by 2 bases, with 11 bases between the two germline ends. The CDR3 is 14 residues long. The CDR3 nucleotides read TGTGCCAGCAGTTCCGGGGGGCGGCAAGAGACCCAGTACTTC. Protein: CASSSGGRQETQYF.

In DNA form, the CDR3 reads TGTGCCAGCAGCCAAGAAGGATTTGCTCGGTTGGGCGGGACTCTTGGAGGTAATGAGCAGTTCTTC. This encodes CASSQEGFARLGGTLGGNEQFF. The V and J genes are TRBV14 and TRBJ2-1, with a possible D match to TRBD2 (6 bases). V dropped 0 bases and J dropped 7 bases, with 34 bases sitting between them. CDR1 and CDR2 from the germline V gene are SGHDN and FVKESK. The CDR3 has 22 residues.

The chain joins TRBV11-2 to TRBJ1-1; D is uncertain. CDR1 is SGHAT, CDR2 FQNNGV, per germline. The CDR3 has 13 residues. Between the trimmed V and J ends, which lost 5 bases and 1 base, there was a span of 8 bases. As DNA, the CDR3 is TGTGCCAGCAGCCCTAAATGGAACACTGAAGCTTTCTTT. This translates into CASSPKWNTEAFF.

The CDR3 reads CSVEDPPVESEAFF. The CDR3 bases are TGCAGCGTTGAAGATCCCCCGGTCGAATCAGAAGCTTTCTTT. The chain carries TRBV29-1 and TRBJ1-1; the D is unclear. The ends were cut back, 0 bases at V and 8 bases at J, with 16 bases in the middle. The CDR3 length is 14 residues. The germline V gene encodes CDR1 SQVTM and CDR2 ANQGSEA. The full variable domain, its missing parts supplied by reference TRBV29-1 and TRBJ1-1, is SAVISQKPSRDICQRGTSLTIQCQVDSQVTMMFWYRQQPGQSLTLIATANQGSEATYESGFVIDKFPISRPNLTFSTLTVSNMSPEDSSIYLCSVEDPPVESEAFFGQGTRLTVV.

This chain uses TRBV10-2 with TRBJ2-5; the D is unclear. V lost 6 bases and J 5 bases, leaving 7 bases between the germline ends. CDR1 and CDR2 (germline): WSHSY, SAAADI. The CDR3 length is 11 residues. The CDR3 here is CASRLLETQYF. The CDR3 nucleotides read TGCGCCAGCAGGTTATTGGAGACCCAGTACTTC.

The CDR3, as DNA: TGTGCCAGCAGCTTAGGAGGTCGCTATGGCTACACCTTC. Encoded protein: CASSLGGRYGYTF. This chain uses TRBV7-2 with TRBJ1-2, with D uncertain. V was pared by 1 base and J by 4 bases, with 7 bases between. This CDR3 is 13 amino acids long. Looked up from germline, CDR1 is SGHTA and CDR2 is FQGNSA. Using reference TRBV7-2 and TRBJ1-2 for the parts outside the CDR3, the full variable domain is GAGVSQSPSNKVTEKGKDVELRCDPISGHTALYWYRQSLGQGLEFLIYFQGNSAPDKSGLPSDRFSAERTGGSVSTLTIQRTQQEDSAVYLCASSLGGRYGYTFGSGTRLTVV.

The chain has TRBV6-5 and TRBJ2-3; 8 bases are shared with TRBD1. Germline CDR1 and CDR2: MNHEY and SVGAGI. With V trimmed by 6 bases and J by 2 bases, 4 bases remained unmatched. The CDR3 has 14 residues. Written as DNA, the CDR3 is TGTGCCAGCAGCCGACAGGGGTCCACAGATACGCAGTATTTT. Amino acids: CASSRQGSTDTQYF.

This clone was detected once. The rearrangement uses TRBV7-9 and TRBJ2-7; D ambiguous. This CDR3 has 15 amino acids. Germline values: CDR1 SEHNR, CDR2 FQNEAQ (reference sequence). Trimming cost V 4 bases and J 0 bases, with 13 bases left between them. The DNA for the CDR3 is TGTGCCAGCAGCTCCAGGCAGACGAACTCCTACGAGCAGTACTTC. As protein: CASSSRQTNSYEQYF.

The V and J genes are TRBV28 and TRBJ1-2; 9 bases line up with TRBD1. The CDR3 runs to 15 residues. V lost 6 bases, J lost 8 bases, and 13 bases stayed unmatched. The germline CDR1 and CDR2 sequences are MDHEN and SYDVKM. The DNA of the CDR3 is TGTGCCAGCAGCAAGACAGGGGGAGGATCGGGCGGCTACACCTTC. Protein: CASSKTGGGSGGYTF.

The chain uses TRBV10-1 and TRBJ2-1, with a tentative D call TRBD2 (5 bases). Looked up from germline, CDR1 is WNHNN and CDR2 is SYGVQD (reference sequence). CDR3 size: 13 residues. The ends were cut back, 7 bases at V and 9 bases at J, with 16 bases in the middle. CDR3 nucleotide sequence: TGCGCCAGCAAGTCACTAGGAGGCGGTGAGCAGTTCTTC. Amino acid sequence: CASKSLGGGEQFF.

The chain has TRBV5-4 and TRBJ2-1; 9 bases map to TRBD2. Looked up from germline, CDR1 is SGHNT and CDR2 is YYREEE (reference sequence). The trim removed 1 base at V and 4 bases at J, leaving 9 bases unmatched. The CDR3 loop spans 17 amino acids. The CDR3 sequence is CASSLTRLAGRYNEQFF. CDR3 DNA sequence: TGTGCCAGCAGCTTGACTCGTCTAGCGGGGAGATACAATGAGCAGTTCTTC. The full variable domain, completed using reference TRBV5-4 and TRBJ2-1, is ETGVTQSPTHLIKTRGQQVTLRCSSQSGHNTVSWYQQALGQGPQFIFQYYREEENGRGNFPPRFSGLQFPNYSSELNVNALELDDSALYLCASSLTRLAGRYNEQFFGPGTRLTVL.

This clone was counted between two and nine times. This chain links TRBV7-9 with TRBJ1-2; TRBD1 matches at 8 bases. Germline CDR1 and CDR2: SEHNR and FQNEAQ (reference sequence). This CDR3 has 15 residues. V shed 1 base and J 6 bases; nucleotides not matched to a gene: 7. The CDR3, as DNA: TGTGCCAGCAGCTTAGTCTTGGGACAGGTAGATGGCTACACCTTC. Translated, it gives CASSLVLGQVDGYTF.

This sequence joins TRBV3-1 (or the pseudogene TRBV3-2) and TRBJ2-3, with no clear D. The germline V gene has CDR1 LGHDT and CDR2 YNNKEL (reference sequence). V lost 0 bases and J lost 6, with 13 bases in between. The CDR3 is made up of 15 amino acids. This chain's CDR3 is CASSQETVLRDTQYF. Here the CDR3 DNA reads TGTGCCAGCAGCCAAGAAACTGTTTTGAGGGATACGCAGTATTTT.

This clone was seen once. The chain uses TRBV19 and TRBJ1-3; D remains ambiguous. This CDR3 comprises 16 residues. V lost 3 bases and J lost 0, with 12 bases in between. Germline V lookup: CDR1 LNHDA, CDR2 SQIVND (reference sequence). CDR3 protein: CASSIRGGDSGNTIYF. The CDR3 nucleotides read TGTGCCAGTAGTATTAGAGGCGGGGACTCTGGAAACACCATATATTTT.

This clone came up once. CDR3 in DNA: TGTGCCAGCAGTACGTTAGTGATTCGGAGTGGCTACACCTTC. Translation gives CASSTLVIRSGYTF. The rearrangement links TRBV28 to TRBJ1-2; D unresolved. Per germline, CDR1 MDHEN and CDR2 SYDVKM. CDR3 length: 14 amino acids. V was clipped by 5 bases and J by 7 bases, with 17 bases between them.

The rearrangement links TRBV3-1 (or the pseudogene TRBV3-2) to TRBJ1-1, with D uncertain. Germline CDR1 and CDR2: LGHDT and YNNKEL (reference sequence). The length of the CDR3 is 13 residues. V was pared by 0 bases and J by 5 bases, with 7 bases between. CDR3 bases: TGTGCCAGCAGCCAAGATGGGAGGACTGAAGCTTTCTTT. This translates into CASSQDGRTEAFF.

This chain connects TRBV7-9 to TRBJ2-7, with 8 bases identical to TRBD1. The CDR3 is 16 amino acids. Germline-derived CDR1 and CDR2 are SEHNR and FQNEAQ (reference sequence). V lost 4 bases and J lost 2; bases outside the gene matches: 10. The CDR3 loop is CASSYPADRGPYEQYF. CDR3 bases: TGTGCCAGCAGCTACCCGGCCGACAGGGGACCCTACGAGCAGTACTTC.

The chain recombines TRBV5-1 with TRBJ1-3; D is unclear. Germline V gene lookup returns CDR1 SGHRS and CDR2 YFSETQ. Trimming removed 0 bases from V and 4 bases from J, with 8 bases in between. The CDR3 has 14 amino acids. DNA for the CDR3: TGCGCCAGCAGCTTGGCGGCGGCAGGAAACACCATATATTTT. It translates to CASSLAAAGNTIYF.

CDR3 in amino acids: CASSAEPFEYNEQFF. Written as DNA, the CDR3 is TGTGCCAGCAGCGCCGAACCCTTTGAGTACAATGAGCAGTTCTTC. The V gene is TRBV9, the J gene TRBJ2-1; D is unclear. The length of the CDR3 is 15 residues. Germline assignment: CDR1 SGDLS and CDR2 YYNGEE. V lost 3 bases, J lost 4 bases, and 14 bases lay in between. The full variable domain, with the rest looked up from reference TRBV9 and TRBJ2-1, is DSGVTQTPKHLITATGQRVTLRCSPRSGDLSVYWYQQSLDQGLQFLIQYYNGEERAKGNILERFSAQQFPDLHSELNLSSLELGDSALYFCASSAEPFEYNEQFFGPGTRLTVL.

This rearrangement joins TRBV28 to TRBJ2-3; possible D gene TRBD1, 6 bases. Germline CDR1 reads MDHEN; CDR2 reads SYDVKM. The CDR3 totals 16 residues. V was trimmed by 3 bases and J by 5 bases, leaving 18 bases between them. The CDR3 region is CASSFQGRKEGDTQYF. CDR3 in DNA: TGTGCCAGCAGTTTCCAGGGGCGAAAAGAGGGAGATACGCAGTATTTT.

This chain connects TRBV27 to TRBJ2-3; 7 bases map to TRBD2. The CDR3 consists of 14 residues. With V trimmed by 6 bases and J by 2 bases, 5 bases remained unmatched. Germline assignment: CDR1 MNHEY and CDR2 SMNVEV (reference sequence). In DNA form, the CDR3 reads TGTGCCAGCAGCACTAGCGCAAACACAGATACGCAGTATTTT. Translated, it gives CASSTSANTDTQYF.